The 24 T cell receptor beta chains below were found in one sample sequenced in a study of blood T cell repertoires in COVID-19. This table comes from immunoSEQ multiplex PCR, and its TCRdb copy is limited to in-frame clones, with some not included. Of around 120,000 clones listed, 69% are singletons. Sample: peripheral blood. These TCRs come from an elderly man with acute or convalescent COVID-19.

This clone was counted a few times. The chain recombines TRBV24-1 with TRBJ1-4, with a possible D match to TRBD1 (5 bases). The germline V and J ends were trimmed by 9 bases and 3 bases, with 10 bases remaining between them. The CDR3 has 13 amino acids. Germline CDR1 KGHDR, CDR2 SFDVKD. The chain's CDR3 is CATQGWANEKLFF. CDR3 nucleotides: TGTGCCACCCAGGGATGGGCTAATGAAAAACTGTTTTTT.

CDR3 sequence reads: CASSQSGSSSYEQYF. The CDR3 bases are TGTGCCAGCAGCCAAAGCGGGAGCAGCTCCTACGAGCAGTACTTC. The V and J genes are TRBV6-2 or TRBV6-3 and TRBJ2-7, with 8 bases that match TRBD2. The V gene's germline CDR1 is MNHEY and CDR2 SVGEGT. V was clipped by 6 bases and J by 0 bases; unmatched bases: 7. This CDR3 region has 15 residues.

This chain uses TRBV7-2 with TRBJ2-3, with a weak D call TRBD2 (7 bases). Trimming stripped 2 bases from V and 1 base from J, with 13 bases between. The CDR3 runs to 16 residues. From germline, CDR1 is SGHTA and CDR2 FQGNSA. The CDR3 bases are TGTGCCAGCAGCTTATTTTCGGGGGGCGGCACAGATACGCAGTATTTT. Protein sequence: CASSLFSGGGTDTQYF.

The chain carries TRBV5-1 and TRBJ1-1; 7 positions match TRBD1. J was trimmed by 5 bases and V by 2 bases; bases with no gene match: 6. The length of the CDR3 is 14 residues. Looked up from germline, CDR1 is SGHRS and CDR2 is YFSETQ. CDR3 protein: CASSLQGIMTEAFF. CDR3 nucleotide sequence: TGCGCCAGCAGCTTACAGGGGATAATGACTGAAGCTTTCTTT.

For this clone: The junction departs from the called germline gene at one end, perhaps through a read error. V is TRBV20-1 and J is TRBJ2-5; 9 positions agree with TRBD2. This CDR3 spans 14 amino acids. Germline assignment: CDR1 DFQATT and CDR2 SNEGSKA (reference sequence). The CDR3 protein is CCASGLAKQETQYF. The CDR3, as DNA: TGCTGTGCTAGTGGACTAGCGAAACAAGAGACCCAGTACTTC.

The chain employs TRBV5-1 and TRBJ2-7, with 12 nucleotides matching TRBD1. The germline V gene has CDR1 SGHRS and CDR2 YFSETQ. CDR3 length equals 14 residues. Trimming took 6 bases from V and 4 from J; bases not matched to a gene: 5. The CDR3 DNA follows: TGCGCCAGCAATACGGGACAGGGGGCTTACGAGCAGTACTTC. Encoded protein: CASNTGQGAYEQYF.

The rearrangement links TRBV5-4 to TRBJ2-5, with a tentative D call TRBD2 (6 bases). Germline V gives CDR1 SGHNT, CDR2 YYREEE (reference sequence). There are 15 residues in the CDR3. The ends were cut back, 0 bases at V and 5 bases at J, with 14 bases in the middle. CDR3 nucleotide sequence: TGTGCCAGCAGCTTGGCCGGGAGCTCTGGGGAGACCCAGTACTTC. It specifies CASSLAGSSGETQYF.

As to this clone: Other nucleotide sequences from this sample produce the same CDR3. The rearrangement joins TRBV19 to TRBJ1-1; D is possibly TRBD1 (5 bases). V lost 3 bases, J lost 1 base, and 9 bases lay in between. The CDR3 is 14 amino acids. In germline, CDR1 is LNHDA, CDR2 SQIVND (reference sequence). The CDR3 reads CASSIRGKNTEAFF. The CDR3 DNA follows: TGTGCCAGTAGTATCCGGGGGAAGAACACTGAAGCTTTCTTT.

The CDR3 spells CASSFFASTGELFF. The CDR3, as DNA: TGTGCCAGCAGCTTTTTTGCCAGTACCGGGGAGCTGTTTTTT. This sequence joins TRBV11-2 and TRBJ2-2, with D uncertain. There are 14 residues in the CDR3. Germline-derived CDR1 and CDR2 are SGHAT and FQNNGV. The germline V and J ends were trimmed by 3 bases and 5 bases, with 10 bases remaining between them.

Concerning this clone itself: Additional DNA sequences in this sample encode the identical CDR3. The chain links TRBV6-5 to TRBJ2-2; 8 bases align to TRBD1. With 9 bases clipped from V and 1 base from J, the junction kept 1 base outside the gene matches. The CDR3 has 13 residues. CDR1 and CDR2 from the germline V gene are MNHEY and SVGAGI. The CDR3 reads CASDRGNTGELFF. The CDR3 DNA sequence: TGTGCCAGTGACAGGGGGAACACCGGGGAGCTGTTTTTT.

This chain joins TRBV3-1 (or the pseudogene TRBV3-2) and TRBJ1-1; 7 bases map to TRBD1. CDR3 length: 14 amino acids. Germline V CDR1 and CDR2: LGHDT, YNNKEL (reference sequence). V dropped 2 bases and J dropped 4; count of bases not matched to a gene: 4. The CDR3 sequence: CASSQTYRGTEAFF. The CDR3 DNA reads TGTGCCAGCAGCCAAACGTACAGGGGCACTGAAGCTTTCTTT.

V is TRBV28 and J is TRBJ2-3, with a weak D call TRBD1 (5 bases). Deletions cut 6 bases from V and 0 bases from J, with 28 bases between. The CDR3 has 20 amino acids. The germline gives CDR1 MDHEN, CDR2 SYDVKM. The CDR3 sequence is CASRIPEEPKNRFSTDTQYF. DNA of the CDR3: TGTGCCAGCAGGATCCCCGAGGAACCCAAAAACAGGTTTAGCACAGATACGCAGTATTTT.

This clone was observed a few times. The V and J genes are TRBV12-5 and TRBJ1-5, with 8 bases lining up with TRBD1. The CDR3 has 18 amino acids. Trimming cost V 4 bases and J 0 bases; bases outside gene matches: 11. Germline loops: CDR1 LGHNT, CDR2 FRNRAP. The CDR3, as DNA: TGTGCTAGTGGTTGCTTCCAGGGGGCCCTATATAGCAATCAGCCCCAGCATTTT. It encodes CASGCFQGALYSNQPQHF.

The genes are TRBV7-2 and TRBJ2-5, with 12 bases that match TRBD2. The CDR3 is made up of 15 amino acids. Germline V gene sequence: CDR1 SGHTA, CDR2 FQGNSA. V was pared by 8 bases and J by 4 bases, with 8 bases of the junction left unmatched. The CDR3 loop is CASGRTTSGRETQYF. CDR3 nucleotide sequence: TGTGCCAGCGGACGAACGACTAGCGGGAGAGAGACCCAGTACTTC.

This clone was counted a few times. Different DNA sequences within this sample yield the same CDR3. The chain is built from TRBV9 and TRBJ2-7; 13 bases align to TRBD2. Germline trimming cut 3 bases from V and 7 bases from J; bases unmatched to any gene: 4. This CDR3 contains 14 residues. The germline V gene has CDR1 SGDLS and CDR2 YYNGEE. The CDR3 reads CASSGTSGSSEQYF. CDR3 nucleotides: TGTGCCAGCAGCGGGACTAGCGGGAGTAGTGAGCAGTACTTC.

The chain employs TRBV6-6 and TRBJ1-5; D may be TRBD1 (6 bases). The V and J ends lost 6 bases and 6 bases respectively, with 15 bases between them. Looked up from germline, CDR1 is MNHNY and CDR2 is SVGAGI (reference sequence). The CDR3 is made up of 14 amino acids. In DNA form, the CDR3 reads TGTGCCAGCAGCGACAGGCCTGGCAGTCAGCCCCAGCATTTT. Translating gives CASSDRPGSQPQHF.

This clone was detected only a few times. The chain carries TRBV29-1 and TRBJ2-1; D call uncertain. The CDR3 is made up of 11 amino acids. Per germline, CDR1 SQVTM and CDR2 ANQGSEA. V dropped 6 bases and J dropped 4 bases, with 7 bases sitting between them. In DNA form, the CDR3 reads TGCAGCGTGACAAGTTACAATGAGCAGTTCTTC. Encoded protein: CSVTSYNEQFF.

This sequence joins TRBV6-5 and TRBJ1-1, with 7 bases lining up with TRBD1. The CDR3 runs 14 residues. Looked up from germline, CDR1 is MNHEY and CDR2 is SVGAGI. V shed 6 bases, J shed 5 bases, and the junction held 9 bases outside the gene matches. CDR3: CASSLKGAVTEAFF. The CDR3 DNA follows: TGTGCCAGCAGCCTGAAGGGGGCGGTTACTGAAGCTTTCTTT.

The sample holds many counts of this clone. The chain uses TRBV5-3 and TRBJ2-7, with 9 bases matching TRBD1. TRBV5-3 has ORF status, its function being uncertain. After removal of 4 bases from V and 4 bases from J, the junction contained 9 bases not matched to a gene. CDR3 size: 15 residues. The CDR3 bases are TGTGCCAGAAGCAGACGGGGGACAGGGCGTTACGAGCAGTACTTC. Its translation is CARSRRGTGRYEQYF.

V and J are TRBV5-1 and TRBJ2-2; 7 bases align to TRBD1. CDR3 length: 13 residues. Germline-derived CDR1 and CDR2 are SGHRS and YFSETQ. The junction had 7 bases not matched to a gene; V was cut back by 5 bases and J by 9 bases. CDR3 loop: CASRNEGARELFF. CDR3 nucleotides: TGCGCCAGCAGAAACGAGGGGGCCCGGGAGCTGTTTTTT.

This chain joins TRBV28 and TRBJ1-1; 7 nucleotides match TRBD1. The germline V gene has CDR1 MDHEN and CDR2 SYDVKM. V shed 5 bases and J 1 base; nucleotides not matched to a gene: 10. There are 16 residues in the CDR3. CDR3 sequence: CASSPNPYRGNTEAFF. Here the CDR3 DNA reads TGTGCCAGCAGTCCAAACCCCTACAGGGGGAACACTGAAGCTTTCTTT.

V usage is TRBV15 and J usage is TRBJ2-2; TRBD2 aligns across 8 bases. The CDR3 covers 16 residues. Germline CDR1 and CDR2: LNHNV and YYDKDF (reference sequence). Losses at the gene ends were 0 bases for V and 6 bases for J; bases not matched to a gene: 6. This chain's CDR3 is CATSRDRAGAAGELFF. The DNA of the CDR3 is TGTGCCACCAGCAGAGATCGAGCGGGAGCTGCCGGGGAGCTGTTTTTT.

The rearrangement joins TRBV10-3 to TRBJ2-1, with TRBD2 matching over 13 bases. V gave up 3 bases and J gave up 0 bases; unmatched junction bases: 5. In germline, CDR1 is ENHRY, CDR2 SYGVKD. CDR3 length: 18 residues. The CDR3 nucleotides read TGTGCCATCAGTGACACTAGCGGGAGGGGAGGCTCCTACAATGAGCAGTTCTTC. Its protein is CAISDTSGRGGSYNEQFF.

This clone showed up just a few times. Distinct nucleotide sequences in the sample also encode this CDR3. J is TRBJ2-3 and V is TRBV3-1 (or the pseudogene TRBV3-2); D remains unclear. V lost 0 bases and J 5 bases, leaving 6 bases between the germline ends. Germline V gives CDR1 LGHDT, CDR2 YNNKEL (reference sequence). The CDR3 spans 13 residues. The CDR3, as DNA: TGTGCCAGCAGCCAAGATCTAGGAGATACGCAGTATTTT. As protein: CASSQDLGDTQYF.